A selection of T cell receptor beta chains follows, all from one sample in a study of blood T cell repertoires in COVID-19. Sequenced by immunoSEQ multiplex PCR; TCRdb stores in-frame clones only, minus some. The sample contains a few hundred thousand clones, more than 70% of which appear only once. The source material was peripheral blood. The receptor source for this set is a woman aged 18-29 years with acute or convalescent COVID-19. The CDR3 runs from the conserved cysteine through the conserved F or W. The D gene is left open where the match is weak. The size field is filled for only some rows; it gives once, few, many or a size class.

d_call	v_call	j_call	clone_size	cdr3_nt	cdr3_aa
TRBD2	TRBV25-1	TRBJ2-1	NA	TGTGCCAGCAATTCATTAACTGGGACTAGCGGGAACAATGAGCAGTTCTTC	CASNSLTGTSGNNEQFF
TRBD1	TRBV9	TRBJ1-6	NA	TGTGCCAGCAGCGTAGGACAGGGTTATAATTCACCCCTCCACTTT	CASSVGQGYNSPLHF
TRBD1	TRBV6-6	TRBJ1-5	NA	TGTGCCAGCAGGGAGACAGGGGGCAATCAGCCCCAGCATTTT	CASRETGGNQPQHF
NA	TRBV5-4	TRBJ1-1	NA	TGTGCCAGCAGCCCAGGCCAGGGTGGAAACACTGAAGCTTTCTTT	CASSPGQGGNTEAFF
NA	TRBV19	TRBJ1-2	NA	TGTGCCAGTATTCGGGCGACGGAGGGCTATGGCTACACCTTC	CASIRATEGYGYTF
TRBD2	TRBV28	TRBJ2-1	NA	TGTGCCAGTGGGGCTGGGACTAGCGTTTCCAATGAGCAGTTCTTC	CASGAGTSVSNEQFF
NA	TRBV5-1	TRBJ1-1	NA	TGCGCCAGCAACGGGGGATCTGTTGAAGCTTTCTTT	CASNGGSVEAFF
NA	TRBV6-5	TRBJ2-7	NA	TGTGCCAGCAGTTACCATAAGGGGCTAGGATACGAGCAGTACTTC	CASSYHKGLGYEQYF
NA	TRBV6-2/TRBV6-3	TRBJ1-2	NA	TGTGCCAGCAGTTACGACCCCCCGTACAGGGCCGGCTACACCTTC	CASSYDPPYRAGYTF
TRBD1	TRBV5-6	TRBJ1-5	NA	TGTGCCAGCAGCGGAGTCCCGGGACAGGGGGCATGGGGCAATCAGCCTCAGCATTTT	CASSGVPGQGAWGNQPQHF
NA	TRBV30	TRBJ1-4	NA	TGTGCCTGGAGTGCCCTCGGGGAAAAACTGTTTTTT	CAWSALGEKLFF
TRBD1	TRBV11-2	TRBJ1-2	NA	TGTGCCAGCAGCTTAGCAGGACAGGCACTCTATGGCTACACCTTC	CASSLAGQALYGYTF
NA	TRBV5-4	TRBJ2-1	NA	TGTGCCAGCGGTCGGGAATATCTGAAAGAGCAGTTCTTC	CASGREYLKEQFF
NA	TRBV11-2	TRBJ1-2	few	TGTGCCAGCAGCTTAGATGCGGGGCAGACGTACTATGGCTACACCTTC	CASSLDAGQTYYGYTF
NA	TRBV30	TRBJ2-2	NA	TGTGCCTGGAGTAATCTAAGGAACACCGGGGAGCTGTTTTTT	CAWSNLRNTGELFF
NA	TRBV5-8	TRBJ1-2	NA	TGTGCCAGCAGCTTCCGGGATGAGGTTTACTATGGCTACACCTTC	CASSFRDEVYYGYTF
NA	TRBV12-3/TRBV12-4	TRBJ2-2	NA	TGTGCCAGCACTAGGGATCGCGCGGGGCTGTTTTTT	CASTRDRAGLFF
NA	TRBV7-8	TRBJ2-3	NA	TGTGCCAGCAGCTCCTGGCCGGGACATAAGGGCCCGGGGGATACGCAGTATTTT	CASSSWPGHKGPGDTQYF
NA	TRBV6-6	TRBJ1-6	once	TGTGCCAGCGAAATACGGAGGGGTCAGTATCATTCACCCCTCCACTTT	CASEIRRGQYHSPLHF
NA	TRBV7-2	TRBJ1-5	NA	TGTGCCAGCAGCTCAACTCGAAGGGGGGGCCCGATCAATCAGCCCCAGCATTTT	CASSSTRRGGPINQPQHF
NA	TRBV2	TRBJ2-7	NA	TGTGCCAGCAGTGAAAGGGGGGGCCCCGACGAGCAGTACTTC	CASSERGGPDEQYF
NA	TRBV5-4	TRBJ1-6	NA	TGTGCCAGCAGCCCCCCGGGTGAATTCAGGGGTCGGGCCCTCCACTTT	CASSPPGEFRGRALHF
NA	TRBV21-1	TRBJ1-6	NA	TGTGCCAGCAGCAAAGATCAAACTAATAATTCACCCCTCCACTTT	CASSKDQTNNSPLHF
TRBD2	TRBV19	TRBJ2-1	NA	TGTGCCAGTAGTATAGATATCTCGGGACTAGCGGACAATGAGCAGTTCTTC	CASSIDISGLADNEQFF
NA	TRBV5-1	TRBJ2-7	NA	TGCGCCAGCAGCTTGGAGGCTAGCACATCATCCGAGCAGTACTTC	CASSLEASTSSEQYF
NA	TRBV12-5	TRBJ1-3	NA	TGTGCTAGTGGTTTGGGAAGCTTCTCTGGAAACACCATATATTTT	CASGLGSFSGNTIYF
NA	TRBV11-2	TRBJ1-1	NA	TGTGCCAGCAGCTTAGATCGGGGAACTGAAGCTTTCTTT	CASSLDRGTEAFF
NA	TRBV30	TRBJ1-5	NA	TGTGCCTGGAGTGTAGGACTCCTGAGCAATCAGCCCCAGCATTTT	CAWSVGLLSNQPQHF
TRBD1	TRBV6-6	TRBJ2-2	NA	TGTGCCAGCAGTCGACCGGGACAGGGAGCTTCCGGGGAGCTGTTTTTT	CASSRPGQGASGELFF
NA	TRBV19	TRBJ1-1	NA	TGTGCCAGTAGTATAGCCCCAGGGCCGAACACTGAAGCTTTCTTT	CASSIAPGPNTEAFF
TRBD1	TRBV30	TRBJ1-4	NA	TGTGCCTGGAGCTTAGGGACAGGCCCTAATGAAAAACTGTTTTTT	CAWSLGTGPNEKLFF
TRBD2	TRBV3-1/TRBV3-2	TRBJ2-5	NA	TGTGCCAGCAGCCAACCCCTAGCGGGAGTTCGGCAGACCCAGTACTTC	CASSQPLAGVRQTQYF
NA	TRBV6-4	TRBJ2-1	once	TGTGCCAGCAGAAAGGAGGCTGTGGGCGAGCAGTTCTTC	CASRKEAVGEQFF
NA	TRBV7-2	TRBJ1-5	once	TGTGCCAGCAGCGCCCGGGCGGGAACCCATAGCAATCAGCCCCAGCATTTT	CASSARAGTHSNQPQHF
NA	TRBV3-1/TRBV3-2	TRBJ1-2	NA	TGTGCCAGCAGCCAAGATAGAACAGGGAGTCGGGGGGACTATGGCTACACCTTC	CASSQDRTGSRGDYGYTF
TRBD2	TRBV6-5	TRBJ2-7	NA	TGTGCCAGCAGTTACTACGGCGGGAGCGAGCCCTACGAGCAGTACTTC	CASSYYGGSEPYEQYF
NA	TRBV7-2	TRBJ1-5	NA	TGTGCCAGCAGCTATAGGCAGGGTAGTCAGCCCCAGCATTTT	CASSYRQGSQPQHF
TRBD1	TRBV9	TRBJ1-4	few	TGTGCCAGCAGCGTAGGGGACAGGGGGCCGAGTGAAAAACTGTTTTTT	CASSVGDRGPSEKLFF
TRBD1	TRBV28	TRBJ1-2	NA	TGTGCCAGCCACCAGGGGGGCAGGGGGTTTGGCTACACCTTC	CASHQGGRGFGYTF
TRBD2	TRBV28	TRBJ2-7	NA	TGTGCCAGCAGTTTCACGCCGGGACTAGGGGAGGGCGAGCAGTACTTC	CASSFTPGLGEGEQYF
TRBD1	TRBV27	TRBJ1-5	NA	TGTGCCAGCAGTACTAGACCGACAGGGGCCCTTAATCAGCCCCAGCATTTT	CASSTRPTGALNQPQHF
TRBD1	TRBV6-2/TRBV6-3	TRBJ1-2	NA	TGTGCCAGCAGTAATACGGGACAGGTCTATGGCTACACCTTC	CASSNTGQVYGYTF